This TCR beta chain was recorded in a study of blood T cell repertoires in COVID-19. At the level of the study: Samples of COVID-19 (acute and convalescent) were obtained from the United States, Italy and Spain. Sample material is recorded as cDNA or gDNA derived from T cells, B-cell-depleted T cells, or PBMCs.

Authors' processing steps: Reference gene primer amplification yielded estimated nucleated cell counts. Only in-frame clones appear in the TCRdb table, and some are missing; sequencing was by immunoSEQ multiplex PCR. Clone size and V and J calls were adopted from that table, with D and trimming inferred from the DNA. Of 200,000 to 250,000 clones in the sample, 80% to 90% were seen once. The CDR3 runs to 14 residues. V was shortened by 4 bases and J by 1 base, with 11 bases between the two germline ends. From germline, CDR1 is SGHKS and CDR2 YYEKEE (reference sequence). Sequences were obtained from PBMCs or T cells enriched from blood (not recorded which). The receptor was derived from a man aged 50 to 59 who had been exposed to COVID-19. The chain joins TRBV5-5 to TRBJ1-1; D gene uncertain. The CDR3 loop is CASSIKPTNTEAFF. Written as DNA, the CDR3 is TGTGCCAGCAGCATTAAACCTACGAACACTGAAGCTTTCTTT.